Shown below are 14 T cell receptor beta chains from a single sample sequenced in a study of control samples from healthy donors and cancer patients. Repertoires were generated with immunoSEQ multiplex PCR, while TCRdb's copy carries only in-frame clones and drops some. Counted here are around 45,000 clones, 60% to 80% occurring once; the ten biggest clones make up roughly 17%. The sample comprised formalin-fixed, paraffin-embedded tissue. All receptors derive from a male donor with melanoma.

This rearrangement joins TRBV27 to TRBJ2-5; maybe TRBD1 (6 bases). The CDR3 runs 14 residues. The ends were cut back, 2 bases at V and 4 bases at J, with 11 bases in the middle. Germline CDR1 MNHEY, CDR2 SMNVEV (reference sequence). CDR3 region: CASSLEGHGETQYF. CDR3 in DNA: TGTGCCAGCAGTTTAGAGGGACACGGAGAGACCCAGTACTTC.

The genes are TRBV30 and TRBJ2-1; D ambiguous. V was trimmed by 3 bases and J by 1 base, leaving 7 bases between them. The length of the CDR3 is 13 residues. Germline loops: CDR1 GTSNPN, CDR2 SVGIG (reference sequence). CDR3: CAWRWGSYNEQFF. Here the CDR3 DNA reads TGTGCCTGGAGATGGGGATCCTACAATGAGCAGTTCTTC. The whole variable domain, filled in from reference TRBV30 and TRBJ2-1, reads SQTIHQWPATLVQPVGSPLSLECTVEGTSNPNLYWYRQAAGRGLQLLFYSVGIGQISSEVPQNLSASRPQDRQFILSSKKLLLSDSGFYLCAWRWGSYNEQFFGPGTRLTVL.

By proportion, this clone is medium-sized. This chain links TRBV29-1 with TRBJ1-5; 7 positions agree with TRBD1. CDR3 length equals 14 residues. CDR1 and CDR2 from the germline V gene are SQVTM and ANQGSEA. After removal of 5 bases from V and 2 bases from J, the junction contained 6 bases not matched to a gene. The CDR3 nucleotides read TGCAGCGTTATGACAGGGTATGGCAATCAGCCCCAGCATTTT. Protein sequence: CSVMTGYGNQPQHF.

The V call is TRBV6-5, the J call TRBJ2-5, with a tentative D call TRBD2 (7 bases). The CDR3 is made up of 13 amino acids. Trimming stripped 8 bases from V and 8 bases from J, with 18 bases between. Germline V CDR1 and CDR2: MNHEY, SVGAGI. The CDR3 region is CASPSLGGGTQYF. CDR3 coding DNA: TGTGCCAGCCCGTCGTTGGGAGGGGGTACCCAGTACTTC.

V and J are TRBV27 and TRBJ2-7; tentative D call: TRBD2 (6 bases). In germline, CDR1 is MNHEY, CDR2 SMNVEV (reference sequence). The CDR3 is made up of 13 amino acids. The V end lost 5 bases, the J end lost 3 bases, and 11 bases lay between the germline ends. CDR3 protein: CASSTGLLYEQYF. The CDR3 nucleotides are TGTGCCAGCAGTACGGGACTCCTCTACGAGCAGTACTTC.

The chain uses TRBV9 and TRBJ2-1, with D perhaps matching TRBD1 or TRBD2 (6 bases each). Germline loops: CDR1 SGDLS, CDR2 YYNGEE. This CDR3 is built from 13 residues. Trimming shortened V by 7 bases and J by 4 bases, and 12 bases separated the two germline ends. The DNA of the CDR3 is TGTGCCAGCCAAGGGGGGTTTTACAATGAGCAGTTCTTC. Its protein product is CASQGGFYNEQFF. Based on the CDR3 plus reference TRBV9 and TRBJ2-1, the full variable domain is DSGVTQTPKHLITATGQRVTLRCSPRSGDLSVYWYQQSLDQGLQFLIQYYNGEERAKGNILERFSAQQFPDLHSELNLSSLELGDSALYFCASQGGFYNEQFFGPGTRLTVL.

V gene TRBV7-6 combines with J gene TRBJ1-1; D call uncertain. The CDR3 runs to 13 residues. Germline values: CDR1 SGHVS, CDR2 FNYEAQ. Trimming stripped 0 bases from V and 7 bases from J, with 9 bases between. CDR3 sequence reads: CASSLAPGLEAFF. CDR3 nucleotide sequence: TGTGCCAGCAGCTTAGCGCCCGGACTTGAAGCTTTCTTT.

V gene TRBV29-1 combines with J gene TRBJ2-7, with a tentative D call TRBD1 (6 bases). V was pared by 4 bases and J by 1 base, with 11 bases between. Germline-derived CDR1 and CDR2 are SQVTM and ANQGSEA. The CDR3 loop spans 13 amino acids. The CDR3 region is CSVARGFSYEQYF. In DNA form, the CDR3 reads TGCAGCGTTGCCAGGGGATTTTCCTACGAGCAGTACTTC.

The CDR3 loop is CASNFSMYEQYF. The CDR3 DNA reads TGTGCCAGCAACTTCTCTATGTACGAGCAGTACTTC. The V and J genes are TRBV5-6 and TRBJ2-7; no definite D call. Per the germline V gene, CDR1 is SGHDT and CDR2 is YYEEEE. The CDR3 length is 12 residues. Trimming took 6 bases from V and 4 from J, leaving 11 bases between them.

CDR3 in amino acids: CSASGRLAGYNEQFF. In DNA, the CDR3 is TGCAGTGCTAGTGGGCGACTAGCGGGTTACAATGAGCAGTTCTTC. The genes are TRBV20-1 and TRBJ2-1; the match to TRBD2 covers 10 bases. V lost 3 bases, J lost 4 bases, and 6 bases stayed unmatched. Germline V CDR1 and CDR2: DFQATT, SNEGSKA (reference sequence). CDR3 size: 15 residues.

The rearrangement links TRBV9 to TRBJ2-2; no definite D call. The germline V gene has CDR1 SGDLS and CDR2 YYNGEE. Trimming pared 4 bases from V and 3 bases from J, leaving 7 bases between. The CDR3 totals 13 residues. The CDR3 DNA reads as TGTGCCAGCAGCCCCATGTACACCGGGGAGCTGTTTTTT. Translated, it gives CASSPMYTGELFF.

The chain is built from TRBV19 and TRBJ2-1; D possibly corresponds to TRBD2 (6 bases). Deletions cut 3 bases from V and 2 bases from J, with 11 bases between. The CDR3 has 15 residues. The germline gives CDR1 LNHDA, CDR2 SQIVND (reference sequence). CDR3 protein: CASSIGLAPYNEQFF. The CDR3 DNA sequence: TGTGCCAGTAGTATTGGTCTAGCGCCCTACAATGAGCAGTTCTTC.

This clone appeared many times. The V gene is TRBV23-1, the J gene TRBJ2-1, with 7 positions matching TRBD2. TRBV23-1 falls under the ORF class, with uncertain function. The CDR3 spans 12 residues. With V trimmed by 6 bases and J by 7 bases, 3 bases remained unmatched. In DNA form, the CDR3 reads TGCGCCAGCAGCCACGGGGGGAATGAGCAGTTCTTC. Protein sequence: CASSHGGNEQFF.

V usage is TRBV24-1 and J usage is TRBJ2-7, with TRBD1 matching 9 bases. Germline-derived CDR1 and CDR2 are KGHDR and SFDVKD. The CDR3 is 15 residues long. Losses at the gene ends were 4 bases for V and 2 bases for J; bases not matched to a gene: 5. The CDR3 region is CATSEAGTGTYEQYF. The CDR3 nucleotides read TGTGCCACCAGTGAAGCCGGGACAGGGACCTACGAGCAGTACTTC.